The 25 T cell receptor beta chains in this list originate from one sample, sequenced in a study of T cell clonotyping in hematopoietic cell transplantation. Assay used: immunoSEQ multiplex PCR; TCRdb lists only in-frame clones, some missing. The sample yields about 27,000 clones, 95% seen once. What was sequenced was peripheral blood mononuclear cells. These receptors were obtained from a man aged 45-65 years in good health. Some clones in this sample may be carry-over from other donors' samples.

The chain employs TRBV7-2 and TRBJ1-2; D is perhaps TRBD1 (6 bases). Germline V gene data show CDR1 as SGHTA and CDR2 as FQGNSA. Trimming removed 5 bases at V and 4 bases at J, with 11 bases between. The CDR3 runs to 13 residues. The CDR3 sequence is CASSDGQTYGYTF. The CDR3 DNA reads TGTGCCAGCAGCGATGGACAGACCTATGGCTACACCTTC.

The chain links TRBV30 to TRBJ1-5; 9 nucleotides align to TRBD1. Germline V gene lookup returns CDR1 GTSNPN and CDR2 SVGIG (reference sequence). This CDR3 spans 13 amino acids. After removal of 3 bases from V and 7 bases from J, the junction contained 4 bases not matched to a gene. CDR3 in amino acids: CAWRGQGVQPQHF. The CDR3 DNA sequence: TGTGCCTGGAGGGGACAGGGAGTGCAGCCCCAGCATTTT.

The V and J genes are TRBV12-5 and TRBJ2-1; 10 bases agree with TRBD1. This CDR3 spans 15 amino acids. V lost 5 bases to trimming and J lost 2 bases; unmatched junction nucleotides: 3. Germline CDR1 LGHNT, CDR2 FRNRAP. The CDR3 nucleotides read TGTGCTAGTGGTCCCGGACAGGGGGCCTACAATGAGCAGTTCTTC. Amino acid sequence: CASGPGQGAYNEQFF.

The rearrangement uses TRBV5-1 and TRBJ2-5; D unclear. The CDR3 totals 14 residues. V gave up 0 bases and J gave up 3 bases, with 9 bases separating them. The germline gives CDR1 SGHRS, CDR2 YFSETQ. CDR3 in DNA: TGCGCCAGCAGCTTGGATACCGCCGAAGAGACCCAGTACTTC. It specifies CASSLDTAEETQYF.

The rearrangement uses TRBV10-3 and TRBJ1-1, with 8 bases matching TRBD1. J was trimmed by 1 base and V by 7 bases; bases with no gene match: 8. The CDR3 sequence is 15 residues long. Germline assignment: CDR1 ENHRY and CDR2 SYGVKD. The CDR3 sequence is CAITDRTGPNTEAFF. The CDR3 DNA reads TGTGCCATCACCGACCGGACAGGGCCGAACACTGAAGCTTTCTTT.

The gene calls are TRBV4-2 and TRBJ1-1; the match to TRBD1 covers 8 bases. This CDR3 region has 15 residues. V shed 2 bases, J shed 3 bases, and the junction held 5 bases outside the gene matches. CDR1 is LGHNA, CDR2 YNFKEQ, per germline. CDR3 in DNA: TGTGCCAGCAGCCAACGGACAGGGTCGTACACTGAAGCTTTCTTT. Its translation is CASSQRTGSYTEAFF.

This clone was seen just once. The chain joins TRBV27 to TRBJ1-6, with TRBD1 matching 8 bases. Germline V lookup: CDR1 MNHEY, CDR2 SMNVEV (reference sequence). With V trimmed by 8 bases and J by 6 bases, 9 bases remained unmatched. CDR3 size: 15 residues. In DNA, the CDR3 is TGTGCCAGCCTTTCTCACGGACAGGGTAATTCACCCCTCCACTTT. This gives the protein CASLSHGQGNSPLHF.

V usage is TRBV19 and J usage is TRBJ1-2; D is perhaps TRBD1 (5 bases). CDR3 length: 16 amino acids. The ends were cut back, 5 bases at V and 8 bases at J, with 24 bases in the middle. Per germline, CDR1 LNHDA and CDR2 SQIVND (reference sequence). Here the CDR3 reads CASSLGFTDTAPGYTF. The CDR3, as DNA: TGTGCCAGTAGTTTGGGGTTTACGGACACCGCGCCCGGCTACACCTTC.

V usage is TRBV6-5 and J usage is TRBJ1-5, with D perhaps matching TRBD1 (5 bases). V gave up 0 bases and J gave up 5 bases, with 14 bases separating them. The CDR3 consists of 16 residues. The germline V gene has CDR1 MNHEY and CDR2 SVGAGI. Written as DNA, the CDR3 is TGTGCCAGCAGTTACTCGAGCGCGCCGGGGGATCAGCCCCAGCATTTT. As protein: CASSYSSAPGDQPQHF.

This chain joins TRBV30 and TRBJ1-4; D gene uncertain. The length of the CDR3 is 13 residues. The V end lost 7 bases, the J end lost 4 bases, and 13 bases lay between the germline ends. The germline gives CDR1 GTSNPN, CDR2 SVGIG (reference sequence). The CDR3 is CASGKDGNEKLFF. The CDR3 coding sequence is TGTGCCTCTGGGAAAGACGGTAATGAAAAACTGTTTTTT.

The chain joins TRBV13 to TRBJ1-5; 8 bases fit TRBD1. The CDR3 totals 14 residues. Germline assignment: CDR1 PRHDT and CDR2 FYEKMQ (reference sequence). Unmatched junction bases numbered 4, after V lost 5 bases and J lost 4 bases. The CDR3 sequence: CASSGRTGNQPQHF. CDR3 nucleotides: TGTGCCAGCAGCGGCCGGACAGGGAATCAGCCCCAGCATTTT.

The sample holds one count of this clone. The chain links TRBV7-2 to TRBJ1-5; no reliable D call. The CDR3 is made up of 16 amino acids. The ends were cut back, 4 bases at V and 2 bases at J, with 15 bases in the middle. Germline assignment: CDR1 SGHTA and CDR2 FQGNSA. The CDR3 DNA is TGTGCCAGCAGCTCTGGGCCCGGCTCGGGCAATCAGCCCCAGCATTTT. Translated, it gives CASSSGPGSGNQPQHF.

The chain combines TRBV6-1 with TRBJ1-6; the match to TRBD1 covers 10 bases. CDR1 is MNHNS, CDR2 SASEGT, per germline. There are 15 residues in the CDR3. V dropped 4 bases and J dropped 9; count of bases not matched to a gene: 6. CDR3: CASSGRTGGSSPLHF. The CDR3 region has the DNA TGTGCCAGCAGTGGTAGGACAGGGGGAAGTTCACCCCTCCACTTT.

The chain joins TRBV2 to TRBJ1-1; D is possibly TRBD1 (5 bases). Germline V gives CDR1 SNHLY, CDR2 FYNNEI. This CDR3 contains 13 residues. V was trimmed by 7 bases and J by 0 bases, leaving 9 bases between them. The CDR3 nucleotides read TGTGCCAGCAATCAGGGTATGAACACTGAAGCTTTCTTT. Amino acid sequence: CASNQGMNTEAFF.

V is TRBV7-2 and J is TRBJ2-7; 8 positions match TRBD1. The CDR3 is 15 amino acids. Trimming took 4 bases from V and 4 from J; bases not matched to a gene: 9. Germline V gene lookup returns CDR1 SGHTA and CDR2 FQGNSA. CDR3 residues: CASSSRTGTTYEQYF. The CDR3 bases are TGTGCCAGCAGCTCAAGGACAGGGACAACTTACGAGCAGTACTTC.

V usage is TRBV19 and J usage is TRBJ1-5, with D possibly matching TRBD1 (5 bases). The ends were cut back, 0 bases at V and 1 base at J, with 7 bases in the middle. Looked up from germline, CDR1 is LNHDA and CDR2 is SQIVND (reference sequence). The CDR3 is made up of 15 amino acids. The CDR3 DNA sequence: TGTGCCAGTAGTATAGAGACAGTAAGCAATCAGCCCCAGCATTTT. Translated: CASSIETVSNQPQHF. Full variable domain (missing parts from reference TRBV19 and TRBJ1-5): DGGITQSPKYLFRKEGQNVTLSCEQNLNHDAMYWYRQDPGQGLRLIYYSQIVNDFQKGDIAEGYSVSREKKESFPLTVTSAQKNPTAFYLCASSIETVSNQPQHFGDGTRLSIL.

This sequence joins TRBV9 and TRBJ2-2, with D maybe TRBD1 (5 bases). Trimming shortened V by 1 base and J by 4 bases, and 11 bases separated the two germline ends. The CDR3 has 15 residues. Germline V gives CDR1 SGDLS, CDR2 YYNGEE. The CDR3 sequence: CASSVRRQITGELFF. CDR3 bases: TGTGCCAGCAGCGTACGCCGACAGATCACCGGGGAGCTGTTTTTT.

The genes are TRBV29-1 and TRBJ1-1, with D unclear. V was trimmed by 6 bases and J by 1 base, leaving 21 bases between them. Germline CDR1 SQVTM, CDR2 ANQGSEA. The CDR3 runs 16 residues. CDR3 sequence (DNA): TGCAGCGTCACTGCGTTTGGGGAGGTGCCGAACACTGAAGCTTTCTTT. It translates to CSVTAFGEVPNTEAFF.

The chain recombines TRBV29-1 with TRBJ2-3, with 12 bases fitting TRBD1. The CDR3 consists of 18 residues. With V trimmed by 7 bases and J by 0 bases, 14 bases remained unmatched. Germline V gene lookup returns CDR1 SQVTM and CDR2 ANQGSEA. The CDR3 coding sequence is TGCAGCGCGGATCGGGGACAGGGGGCGCCGGCCAGCACAGATACGCAGTATTTT. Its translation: CSADRGQGAPASTDTQYF.

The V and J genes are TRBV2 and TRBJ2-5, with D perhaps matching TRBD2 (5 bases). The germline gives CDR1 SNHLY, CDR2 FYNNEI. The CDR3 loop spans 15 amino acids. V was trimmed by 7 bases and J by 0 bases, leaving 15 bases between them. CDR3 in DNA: TGTGCCAGCACGTATGCTGGACTTAACCAAGAGACCCAGTACTTC. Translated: CASTYAGLNQETQYF.

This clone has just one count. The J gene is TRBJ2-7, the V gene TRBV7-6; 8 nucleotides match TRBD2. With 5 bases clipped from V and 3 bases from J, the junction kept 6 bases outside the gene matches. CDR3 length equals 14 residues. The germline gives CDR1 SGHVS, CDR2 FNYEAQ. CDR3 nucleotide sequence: TGTGCCAGCAGCATCAGCGGGGGCAACTACGAGCAGTACTTC. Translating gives CASSISGGNYEQYF.

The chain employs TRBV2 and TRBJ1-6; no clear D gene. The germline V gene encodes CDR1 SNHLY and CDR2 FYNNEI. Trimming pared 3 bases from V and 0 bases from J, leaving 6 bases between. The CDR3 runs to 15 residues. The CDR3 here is CASSDRSSYNSPLHF. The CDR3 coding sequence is TGTGCCAGCAGTGACAGAAGCTCCTATAATTCACCCCTCCACTTT.

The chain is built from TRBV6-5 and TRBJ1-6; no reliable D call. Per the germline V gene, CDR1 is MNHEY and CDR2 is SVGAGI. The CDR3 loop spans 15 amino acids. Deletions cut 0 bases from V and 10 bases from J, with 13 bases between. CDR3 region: CASSYSKATHSPLHF. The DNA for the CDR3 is TGTGCCAGCAGTTACTCAAAGGCAACCCACTCACCCCTCCACTTT.

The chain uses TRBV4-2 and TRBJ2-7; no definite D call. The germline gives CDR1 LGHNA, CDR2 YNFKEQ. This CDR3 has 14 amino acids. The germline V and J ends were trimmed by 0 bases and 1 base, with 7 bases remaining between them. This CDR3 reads CASSQDLWSYEQYF. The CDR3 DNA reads TGTGCCAGCAGCCAAGACTTATGGTCCTACGAGCAGTACTTC.

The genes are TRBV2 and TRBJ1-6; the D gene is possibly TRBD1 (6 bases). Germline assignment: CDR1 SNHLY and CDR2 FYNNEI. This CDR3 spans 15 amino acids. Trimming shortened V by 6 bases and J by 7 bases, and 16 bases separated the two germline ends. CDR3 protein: CASRDRPIYNSPLHF. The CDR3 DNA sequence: TGTGCCAGCAGGGACAGACCAATATACAATTCACCCCTCCACTTT.